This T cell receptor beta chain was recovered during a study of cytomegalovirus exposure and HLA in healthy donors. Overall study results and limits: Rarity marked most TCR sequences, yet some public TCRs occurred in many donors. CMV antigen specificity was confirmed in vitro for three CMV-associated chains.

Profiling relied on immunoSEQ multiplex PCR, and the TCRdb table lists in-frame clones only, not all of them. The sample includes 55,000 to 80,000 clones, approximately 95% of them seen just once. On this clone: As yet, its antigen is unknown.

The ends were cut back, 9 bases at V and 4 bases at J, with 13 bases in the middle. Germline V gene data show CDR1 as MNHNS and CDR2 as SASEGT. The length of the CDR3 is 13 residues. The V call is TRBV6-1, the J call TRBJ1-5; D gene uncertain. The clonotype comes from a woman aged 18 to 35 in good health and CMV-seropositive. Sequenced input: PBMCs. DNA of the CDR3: TGTGCCAGGGTTAAGGGAGGTAATCAGCCCCAGCATTTT. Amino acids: CARVKGGNQPQHF.